This TCR beta chain was sequenced during a study of blood T cell repertoires in COVID-19. This clone has a single count. TCRdb's copy holds only in-frame clones and misses some; the assay was immunoSEQ multiplex PCR. The table includes 200,000 or so clones, around 89% detected once. All enrollees were about 18 to 89 years old and from approximately 24 US areas. Cohort placement rested on clinical history that participants reported themselves. Germline V CDR1 and CDR2: SGDLS, YYNGEE. Trimming removed 3 bases from V and 7 bases from J, with 14 bases in between. This CDR3 contains 14 residues. Sequencing used PBMCs or T cells enriched from blood (not recorded which). The chain uses TRBV9 and TRBJ2-1, with D maybe TRBD1 (6 bases). The sequence derives from a woman in her twenties or thirties who had recovered from COVID-19. CDR3 protein: CASSGSRGDNEQFF. CDR3 coding DNA: TGTGCCAGCAGCGGAAGCAGGGGTGATAATGAGCAGTTCTTC.